This TCR beta chain was recovered during a study of Ad26.COV2.S vaccination and SARS-CoV-2 variants. Findings and caveats of the study: Possible underestimation of total T cell responses by the TCR breadth and depth analyses was noted.

Remarks on this clone: Its antigen is unidentified.

Germline values: CDR1 SEHNR, CDR2 FQNEAQ (reference sequence). CDR3 length equals 12 residues. Trimming took off 11 bases at V and 0 bases at J, with 10 bases between the two ends. Profiling relied on immunoSEQ multiplex PCR, and the TCRdb table lists in-frame clones only, not all of them. Of about 180,000 clones listed, 87% are singletons. V usage is TRBV7-9 and J usage is TRBJ1-1; a weak D match, TRBD1 (5 bases). The TCR originated in a human donor who had recovered from COVID-19. Sequences were derived from peripheral blood, sampled after recovery from COVID-19. The CDR3 region is CAGGGMNTEAFF. The CDR3 DNA reads as TGTGCCGGGGGGGGGATGAACACTGAAGCTTTCTTT.